A single sample is the source of the 9 T cell receptor beta chains below, sequenced in a study of cytomegalovirus exposure and HLA in healthy donors. Primers: 60 Vbeta forward and 13 Jbeta reverse. Measured with immunoSEQ multiplex PCR; TCRdb has only the in-frame clones, and not every one. The sample holds around 130,000 clones, approximately 80% seen once. Material for sequencing was PBMCs. The receptors were gathered from a woman younger than 35 in good health and CMV-seronegative.

The J gene is TRBJ2-1, the V gene TRBV7-9; TRBD2 matches 12 bases. This CDR3 comprises 17 residues. Germline CDR1 reads SEHNR; CDR2 reads FQNEAQ (reference sequence). Trimming took 5 bases from V and 4 from J; bases not matched to a gene: 9. The CDR3 nucleotides read TGTGCCAGCAGCCAAGGGGCTAGCGGGAGGGGTTACAATGAGCAGTTCTTC. This translates into CASSQGASGRGYNEQFF.

This chain connects TRBV6-5 to TRBJ1-2, with D unclear. V was shortened by 5 bases and J by 9 bases, with 16 bases between the two germline ends. Germline lookup yields CDR1 MNHEY and CDR2 SVGAGI. This CDR3 comprises 13 residues. DNA for the CDR3: TGTGCCAGCAGTGAAATTGGAGGGTTGAGCTACACCTTC. Translated: CASSEIGGLSYTF.

The gene calls are TRBV6-6 and TRBJ1-1, with D possibly TRBD1 on 5 matching bases. V was cut by 4 bases and J by 11 bases, with 14 bases left in between. The CDR3 is 12 residues long. Germline V CDR1 and CDR2: MNHNY, SVGAGI (reference sequence). The CDR3 sequence: CASSSIGEGAFF. CDR3 nucleotides: TGTGCCAGCAGTTCTATCGGGGAGGGGGCTTTCTTT.

The chain uses TRBV10-1 and TRBJ2-7; the match to TRBD1 covers 7 bases. The germline CDR1 and CDR2 sequences are WNHNN and SYGVQD (reference sequence). The CDR3 consists of 13 residues. After removal of 5 bases from V and 6 bases from J, the junction contained 7 bases not matched to a gene. In DNA, the CDR3 is TGCGCCAGCAGTCTCGACAGGGAAGGCGAGCAGTACTTC. Translation gives CASSLDREGEQYF.

The V call is TRBV6-6, the J call TRBJ2-7; D ambiguous. The length of the CDR3 is 15 residues. Per the germline V gene, CDR1 is MNHNY and CDR2 is SVGAGI (reference sequence). Between the trimmed V and J ends, which lost 3 bases and 0 bases, there was a span of 12 bases. The CDR3 here is CASSYQYTDSYEQYF. In DNA form, the CDR3 reads TGTGCCAGCAGTTATCAGTACACAGACTCCTACGAGCAGTACTTC.

The chain uses TRBV5-1 and TRBJ1-4; 10 nucleotides align to TRBD1. Germline V gene sequence: CDR1 SGHRS, CDR2 YFSETQ. This CDR3 is 18 amino acids long. V lost 6 bases and J lost 2; bases outside the gene matches: 13. Here the CDR3 DNA reads TGCGCCAGCACCAACGGACAGGGGGGAACAGGGACTAATGAAAAACTGTTTTTT. Protein sequence: CASTNGQGGTGTNEKLFF.

The chain combines TRBV12-5 with TRBJ2-5; 8 positions agree with TRBD1. Trimming cost V 7 bases and J 4 bases; bases outside gene matches: 5. CDR1 and CDR2 from the germline V gene are LGHNT and FRNRAP. The CDR3 consists of 13 residues. CDR3 in amino acids: CASANDRGETQYF. The CDR3 nucleotides are TGTGCTAGTGCTAACGACAGGGGAGAGACCCAGTACTTC.

V usage is TRBV23-1 and J usage is TRBJ1-2; D perhaps matches TRBD1 (6 bases). TRBV23-1 is marked as an open reading frame, function uncertain. Trimming pared 0 bases from V and 0 bases from J, leaving 20 bases between. CDR3 length: 19 residues. The CDR3, as DNA: TGCGCCAGCAGTCAATCTACGGGACACCACCGATTAGCTAACTATGGCTACACCTTC. Residues: CASSQSTGHHRLANYGYTF.

J is TRBJ1-2 and V is TRBV25-1; TRBD1 agrees at 7 bases. V was pared by 3 bases and J by 6 bases, with 19 bases of the junction left unmatched. The CDR3 is 18 residues long. Germline V lookup: CDR1 MGHDK, CDR2 SYGVNS. CDR3 region: CASSDFVGRPGGSDGYTF. In DNA form, the CDR3 reads TGTGCCAGCAGTGATTTCGTTGGGCGGCCAGGGGGATCGGATGGCTACACCTTC.